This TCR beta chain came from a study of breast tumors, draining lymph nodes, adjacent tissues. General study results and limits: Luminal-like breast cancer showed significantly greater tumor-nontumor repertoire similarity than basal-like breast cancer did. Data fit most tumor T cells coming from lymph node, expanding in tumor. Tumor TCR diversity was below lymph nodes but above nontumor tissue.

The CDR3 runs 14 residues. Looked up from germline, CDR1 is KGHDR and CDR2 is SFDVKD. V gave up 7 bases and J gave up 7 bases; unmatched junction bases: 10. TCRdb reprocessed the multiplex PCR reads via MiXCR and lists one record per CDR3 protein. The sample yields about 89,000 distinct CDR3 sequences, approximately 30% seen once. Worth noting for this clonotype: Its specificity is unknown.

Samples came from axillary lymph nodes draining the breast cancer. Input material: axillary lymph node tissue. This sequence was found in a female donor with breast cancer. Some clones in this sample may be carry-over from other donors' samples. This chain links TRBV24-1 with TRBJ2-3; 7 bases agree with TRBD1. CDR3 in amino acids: CATRDRSRVNTQYF. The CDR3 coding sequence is TGTGCCACCAGGGACAGGTCGAGAGTAAATACGCAGTATTTT.